One and the same sample provided the 16 T cell receptor beta chains below, sequenced in a study of cytomegalovirus exposure and HLA in healthy donors. PCR amplification relied on 60 Vbeta primers (plus 13 Jbeta primers). Using immunoSEQ multiplex PCR, the repertoire was profiled, and TCRdb retains in-frame clones only, with some absent. The sample contains tens of thousands of clones, 80% to 90% of which appear only once. Sequencing used PBMCs. The receptors were gathered from a woman aged 25 to 39 in good health and CMV-seronegative.

The chain has TRBV6-1 and TRBJ1-1, with a possible D match to TRBD1 (5 bases). The CDR3 totals 15 residues. Germline V gene lookup returns CDR1 MNHNS and CDR2 SASEGT. V dropped 10 bases and J dropped 4 bases, with 22 bases sitting between them. This chain's CDR3 is CAISLGGVLGTEAFF. The CDR3 region has the DNA TGTGCCATATCTCTGGGGGGGGTTTTGGGCACTGAAGCTTTCTTT.

The gene calls are TRBV5-1 and TRBJ2-3; D is perhaps TRBD2 (5 bases). The CDR3 covers 15 residues. V lost 5 bases and J 2 bases, leaving 15 bases between the germline ends. In germline, CDR1 is SGHRS, CDR2 YFSETQ. The CDR3 region has the DNA TGCGCCAGCAGACTAGTATCCGAGATCACAGATACGCAGTATTTT. It encodes CASRLVSEITDTQYF. Based on the CDR3 plus reference TRBV5-1 and TRBJ2-3, the full variable domain is KAGVTQTPRYLIKTRGQQVTLSCSPISGHRSVSWYQQTPGQGLQFLFEYFSETQRNKGNFPGRFSGRQFSNSRSEMNVSTLELGDSALYLCASRLVSEITDTQYFGPGTRLTVL.

This clone was seen a few times. J is TRBJ2-7 and V is TRBV28; possibly TRBD1 for D (6 bases). Germline CDR1 reads MDHEN; CDR2 reads SYDVKM. The CDR3 length is 15 residues. V lost 5 bases and J lost 4, with 18 bases in between. CDR3 protein: CASSPLAPGVYEQYF. In DNA form, the CDR3 reads TGTGCCAGCAGTCCACTTGCGCCAGGGGTATACGAGCAGTACTTC.

This clone was found a few times. J is TRBJ1-1 and V is TRBV9; D unresolved. Trimming removed 0 bases from V and 3 bases from J, with 9 bases in between. The germline CDR1 and CDR2 sequences are SGDLS and YYNGEE. This CDR3 contains 14 residues. DNA for the CDR3: TGTGCCAGCAGCGTAGGGTACGGGTACACTGAAGCTTTCTTT. Amino acid sequence: CASSVGYGYTEAFF.

Note on this clone: This specimen includes other DNA sequences encoding the same CDR3. The chain joins TRBV10-3 to TRBJ2-3; perhaps TRBD2 as D (6 bases). Germline V gives CDR1 ENHRY, CDR2 SYGVKD. The CDR3 totals 16 residues. V was trimmed by 6 bases and J by 2 bases, leaving 18 bases between them. For the CDR3, the DNA is TGTGCCATCAGCGAAGGGACCGGAGGGGTCACAGATACGCAGTATTTT. It yields the protein CAISEGTGGVTDTQYF.

The table lists this clone with a count of one. The rearrangement links TRBV5-1 to TRBJ2-3; TRBD2 matches at 10 bases. After removal of 4 bases from V and 0 bases from J, the junction contained 2 bases not matched to a gene. The CDR3 contains 15 residues. Germline values: CDR1 SGHRS, CDR2 YFSETQ. CDR3 bases: TGCGCCAGCAGCACTAGCGGGGCTAGCACAGATACGCAGTATTTT. Translating gives CASSTSGASTDTQYF.

This clone occurred a few times. In DNA, the CDR3 is TGTGCCAGCAGCTTAAACAGGAATGAGCAGTTCTTC. Amino acids: CASSLNRNEQFF. The rearrangement joins TRBV7-9 to TRBJ2-1, with D perhaps matching TRBD1 (5 bases). V lost 2 bases and J 7 bases, leaving 6 bases between the germline ends. CDR1 and CDR2 (germline): SEHNR, FQNEAQ (reference sequence). The CDR3 covers 12 residues.

The chain combines TRBV6-1 with TRBJ2-7, with D possibly matching TRBD2 (6 bases). Germline CDR1 and CDR2: MNHNS and SASEGT. V was trimmed by 0 bases and J by 5 bases, leaving 14 bases between them. The CDR3 is 15 amino acids. For the CDR3, the DNA is TGTGCCAGCAGTGAAGCGCGGAGGGGCAGCGACGAGCAGTACTTC. Translating it yields CASSEARRGSDEQYF.

Only a few counts were recorded for this clone. The chain joins TRBV18 to TRBJ2-1; D is perhaps TRBD1 (6 bases). The length of the CDR3 is 15 residues. Germline V gene data show CDR1 as KGHSH and CDR2 as LQKENI. Trimming cost V 3 bases and J 3 bases, with 12 bases left between them. CDR3 sequence: CASSPGAWVYNEQFF. CDR3 nucleotide sequence: TGTGCCAGCTCACCGGGGGCTTGGGTCTACAATGAGCAGTTCTTC.

The CDR3 DNA reads TGCGCCAGCAGCCCGCGAGCAAGGGACAGCGGATACAATGAGCAGTTCTTC. It translates to CASSPRARDSGYNEQFF. The chain couples TRBV4-3 to TRBJ2-1; 7 bases fit TRBD1. This CDR3 contains 17 residues. V lost 4 bases, J lost 4 bases, and 13 bases stayed unmatched. Per germline, CDR1 LGHNA and CDR2 YSLEER.

The chain uses TRBV12-2 and TRBJ2-1; the table's D call TRBD2 went unverified against the DNA. TRBV12-2 is labeled a pseudogene. The CDR3 has 17 amino acids. CDR3 sequence reads: CASRSTGTKSFYNEQFF. In DNA, the CDR3 is TGTGCAAGTCGCTCAACCGGGACTAAAAGTTTCTACAATGAGCAGTTCTTC.

V gene TRBV19 combines with J gene TRBJ2-7, with 8 bases lining up with TRBD1. The J segment lost 6 bases and the V segment lost 5 bases, leaving 6 bases of the junction unmatched. The CDR3 runs to 13 residues. The germline V gene encodes CDR1 LNHDA and CDR2 SQIVND (reference sequence). This chain's CDR3 is CASSPQGGGEQYF. The DNA of the CDR3 is TGTGCCAGTAGTCCACAGGGGGGCGGCGAGCAGTACTTC.

This sequence joins TRBV7-8 and TRBJ2-5; 11 bases map to TRBD2. Judging by the DNA end, TRBJ2-7 fits better; the J call may be wrong. Germline CDR1 SGHVS, CDR2 FQNEAQ. The CDR3 contains 17 residues. This CDR3 is CASSLAGLAGRLIEQYF. The CDR3 region has the DNA TGTGCCAGCAGCTTAGCCGGACTAGCGGGCCGGTTGATCGAGCAGTACTTC.

The rearrangement links TRBV9 to TRBJ2-1; 8 positions agree with TRBD2. CDR3 length: 16 amino acids. Germline V gene lookup returns CDR1 SGDLS and CDR2 YYNGEE. Unmatched junction bases numbered 7, after V lost 0 bases and J lost 5 bases. The CDR3 loop reads CASSVAVLAGDNEQFF. For the CDR3, the DNA is TGTGCCAGCAGCGTAGCAGTCCTAGCGGGCGACAATGAGCAGTTCTTC.

This rearrangement joins TRBV4-3 to TRBJ2-1; TRBD2 agrees at 13 bases. Germline CDR1 LGHNA, CDR2 YSLEER. This CDR3 spans 16 amino acids. The V gene end was trimmed by 4 bases and the J gene end by 5 bases; junction bases not matched to a gene: 5. This chain's CDR3 is CASSRRLAGGDNEQFF. The CDR3 DNA reads as TGCGCCAGCAGCCGCAGACTAGCGGGAGGTGACAATGAGCAGTTCTTC.

The chain links TRBV5-1 to TRBJ2-3; 14 bases are shared with TRBD2. This CDR3 is 19 amino acids long. Unmatched junction bases numbered 9, after V lost 0 bases and J lost 3 bases. Per the germline V gene, CDR1 is SGHRS and CDR2 is YFSETQ. The CDR3 coding sequence is TGCGCCAGCAGCTTGGCCCCCGGGACTAGCGGGAGAAAAACAGATACGCAGTATTTT. Translating gives CASSLAPGTSGRKTDTQYF.